This T cell receptor (beta chain) came from a study of CXCR3-negative and CXCR3-positive naive CD8 T cells. Points from the study as a whole: Memory CD8+ cells showed much lower diversity, while both naive subsets were comparably high.

The CDR3 has 15 residues. Germline V gene lookup returns CDR1 LGHDT and CDR2 YNNKEL (reference sequence). For this clonotype: What it binds is not known.

UMI labels and 5' RACE were used to prepare the TRB cDNA libraries. TCRdb reprocessed the 5' RACE reads, with one entry per CDR3 protein and no DNA. In all, the sample yields about 39,000 distinct CDR3 sequences. Material for sequencing was naive CXCR3- CD8+ T cells from blood. Subset noted: CD45RO-CCR7+CD27+CD95- naive CD8+ T cells lacking CXCR3 (TNR3-). This TCR came from a human donor in good health. Some clones in this sample may be carry-over from other donors' samples. This chain links TRBV3-1 with TRBJ2-7; TCRdb's D call of TRBD1 is untestable without DNA. CDR3 residues: CASSQPGTGFYEQYF.